This T cell receptor beta chain was identified in a study of blood T cells in healthy people across ages. General study points: Older age went with lower TCR beta diversity per million T cells, in a roughly linear way.

This CDR3 is built from 15 residues. Germline V gene data show CDR1 as MNHEY and CDR2 as SVGAGI. With 4 bases removed from V and 1 base from J, the gap between germline ends came to 11 bases. Whenever a sample was processed, at least 6 million PBMCs were isolated. Total RNA, at least 6 micrograms per sample, was extracted from PBMCs. On this clonotype: Its antigen is not identified.

Primed by a sample-barcoded 5' primer and a J-beta primer mix, a second PCR proceeded for about 6 to 11 cycles. The template-switch adaptor, which had 12 random nucleotides, put a tag on each cDNA molecule. TCRdb analysed the 5' RACE reads with MiXCR anew, one entry per CDR3 protein. The sample has about 1.8 million distinct CDR3 sequences, roughly 49% seen once. J is TRBJ2-1 and V is TRBV6-5, with a weak D call TRBD1 (5 bases). The source of this sequence is a woman aged 40 to 55 in good health. Specimen: blood. CDR3 region: CASSLRQRSYNEQFF. Written as DNA, the CDR3 is TGTGCCAGCAGTTTAAGACAGAGATCCTACAATGAGCAGTTCTTC.